This is a list of T cell receptor beta chains from one sample in a study of T-cell reconstitution after alpha-beta-depleted transplantation in children. MiXCR, applied by TCRdb to the PCR reads, yields one record per CDR3 protein. The sample holds some 220,000 distinct CDR3 sequences; around 9.6% are singletons and the top ten take roughly 6.2%. The sequences come from PBMCs from the stem cell graft donor, collected from the stem cell graft. The receptors shown here come from a human donor who donated a stem cell graft to a child with acute lymphoblastic leukemia. The CDR3 runs from the conserved cysteine through the conserved F or W. D genes are given only for firm matches. Size tells how often a clone was seen (once, few, many) or the class of an expanded clone, and some rows leave it out.

CDR3aa | CDR3nt | d_gene | j_gene | v_gene | abundance
CASSRAAGTRTDTQYF | TGTGCCAGCAGCCGAGCGGCCGGGACTCGCACAGATACGCAGTATTTT | NA | TRBJ2-3 | TRBV7-9 | NA
CASSFTTEAFF | TGTGCCAGCAGTTTCACTACTGAAGCTTTCTTT | NA | TRBJ1-1 | TRBV28 | many
CASSVNFGGDQPQHF | TGTGCCAGCAGTGTTAATTTCGGGGGGGACCAGCCCCAGCATTTT | NA | TRBJ1-5 | TRBV6-4 | NA
CASWGFYGYTF | TGTGCCAGCTGGGGGTTCTATGGCTACACCTTC | NA | TRBJ1-2 | TRBV27 | few
CASSQELRGSNTDTQYF | TGCGCCAGCAGCCAAGAGTTGAGGGGATCTAACACAGATACGCAGTATTTT | NA | TRBJ2-3 | TRBV4-1 | few
CASSQDIAGGRTDTQYF | TGCGCCAGCAGCCAAGATATCGCGGGGGGGCGAACAGATACGCAGTATTTT | TRBD2 | TRBJ2-3 | TRBV4-3 | NA
CASSQEPRDRQYF | TGTGCCAGCAGCCAAGAGCCCCGAGACAGACAGTACTTC | NA | TRBJ2-7 | TRBV14 | NA
CASRLYSGRVRDTQYF | TGTGCCAGCAGGTTATATTCCGGTCGCGTGCGAGATACGCAGTATTTT | NA | TRBJ2-3 | TRBV7-8 | many
CSVDQHEAFF | TGCAGCGTTGACCAGCATGAAGCTTTCTTT | NA | TRBJ1-1 | TRBV29-1 | many
CASRQASTDTQYF | TGTGCCAGCAGACAGGCGAGCACAGATACGCAGTATTTT | NA | TRBJ2-3 | TRBV28 | NA
CSVCTGTNTEAFF | TGCAGCGTTTGCACGGGGACTAACACTGAAGCTTTCTTT | NA | TRBJ1-1 | TRBV29-1 | few
CASSFGGDVYNEQFF | TGTGCCAGCAGCTTTGGAGGGGATGTCTACAATGAGCAGTTCTTC | NA | TRBJ2-1 | TRBV7-2 | NA
CASALRTGFGGYTF | TGTGCCAGCGCCCTCCGGACAGGTTTCGGAGGCTACACCTTC | TRBD1 | TRBJ1-2 | TRBV12-3/TRBV12-4 | NA
CSARLNRGREATGELFF | TGCAGTGCTAGACTCAATCGGGGCAGGGAGGCGACCGGGGAGCTGTTTTTT | NA | TRBJ2-2 | TRBV20-1 | NA
CASSQVRLAVYNEQFF | TGTGCCAGCAGCCAAGTACGACTAGCGGTTTACAATGAGCAGTTCTTC | TRBD2 | TRBJ2-1 | TRBV3-1 | NA
CASSAGRGAGNQPQHF | TGTGCCAGCAGTGCGGGCAGGGGCGCGGGCAATCAGCCCCAGCATTTT | NA | TRBJ1-5 | TRBV2 | few
CASSYSQGGLGTDTQYF | TGTGCCAGCAGTTACTCTCAGGGAGGTTTGGGCACAGATACGCAGTATTTT | NA | TRBJ2-3 | TRBV6-5 | NA
CASSSVTGGFADTQYF | TGTGCCAGCAGCTCCGTAACAGGGGGCTTCGCAGATACGCAGTATTTT | TRBD1 | TRBJ2-3 | TRBV7-9 | few
CASSQDLRPVETQYF | TGTGCCAGCAGCCAAGATCTACGGCCTGTAGAGACCCAGTACTTC | NA | TRBJ2-5 | TRBV3-1 | NA
CASSLEQGSGEKLFF | TGTGCCAGCAGTTTAGAACAGGGGTCGGGGGAAAAACTGTTTTTT | TRBD1 | TRBJ1-4 | TRBV28 | few
CASSRFPGSTDTQYF | TGTGCCAGCAGTCGATTCCCAGGGAGCACAGATACGCAGTATTTT | NA | TRBJ2-3 | TRBV12-3/TRBV12-4 | many
CASFSSGGSGTGELFF | TGTGCCAGCTTTTCTAGCGGGGGCTCCGGAACCGGGGAGCTGTTTTTT | TRBD2 | TRBJ2-2 | TRBV6-1 | many
CSAPDDGADTQYF | TGCAGTGCCCCGGACGATGGGGCAGATACGCAGTATTTT | NA | TRBJ2-3 | TRBV20-1 | many
CASSLVRNTGELFF | TGTGCCAGCAGCTTAGTGCGGAACACCGGGGAGCTGTTTTTT | NA | TRBJ2-2 | TRBV11-2 | many
CASSTQGQSWGEQYF | TGTGCCAGCAGTACCCAGGGGCAGTCCTGGGGGGAGCAGTACTTC | NA | TRBJ2-7 | TRBV27 | many
CSGKTGETEAFF | TGCAGCGGGAAGACAGGGGAGACTGAAGCTTTCTTT | TRBD1 | TRBJ1-1 | TRBV29-1 | many
CASSDLGAADTEQFF | TGTGCCAGCAGTGATTTGGGGGCAGCGGACACTGAGCAGTTCTTC | NA | TRBJ2-1 | TRBV2 | few
CAISESSTGPDEQYF | TGTGCCATCAGTGAGTCCTCGACAGGGCCTGACGAGCAGTACTTC | TRBD1 | TRBJ2-7 | TRBV10-3 | NA
CASSPRHQSGNTEAFF | TGTGCCAGCTCACCACGTCACCAGTCCGGGAACACTGAAGCTTTCTTT | NA | TRBJ1-1 | TRBV18 | NA
CASSLALGGASNQPQHF | TGTGCCAGCAGCTTGGCCCTCGGGGGCGCCTCCAATCAGCCCCAGCATTTT | NA | TRBJ1-5 | TRBV5-5 | many
CASRYYNSPLHF | TGTGCCAGCCGGTACTATAATTCACCCCTCCACTTT | NA | TRBJ1-6 | TRBV27 | few
CATSALTPVVNTGELFF | TGTGCCACCAGTGCCCTAACTCCGGTCGTGAACACCGGGGAGCTGTTTTTT | NA | TRBJ2-2 | TRBV24-1 | many
CASSHASNQPQHF | TGTGCCAGCAGCCACGCAAGCAATCAGCCCCAGCATTTT | NA | TRBJ1-5 | TRBV5-6 | few
CASSQELAGGSYNEQFF | TGTGCCAGCAGCCAAGAGCTAGCGGGGGGCTCCTACAATGAGCAGTTCTTC | TRBD2 | TRBJ2-1 | TRBV4-2 | NA
CASSRGTGGGETQYF | TGCGCCAGCAGCCGCGGGACAGGGGGTGGAGAGACCCAGTACTTC | TRBD1 | TRBJ2-5 | TRBV5-1 | many
CSAVTGAWVREQYF | TGCAGCGCCGTAACCGGGGCTTGGGTTCGCGAGCAGTACTTC | NA | TRBJ2-7 | TRBV29-1 | many
CASSHPTAAKNIQYF | TGTGCCAGCAGTCACCCGACAGCCGCCAAAAACATTCAGTACTTC | NA | TRBJ2-4 | TRBV7-9 | many
CSARSGAGEAFF | TGCAGTGCTAGATCAGGGGCGGGTGAAGCTTTCTTT | NA | TRBJ1-1 | TRBV20-1 | NA
CASSYGQGTGANVLTF | TGCGCCAGCAGCTATGGACAGGGAACTGGGGCCAACGTCCTGACTTTC | TRBD1 | TRBJ2-6 | TRBV5-1 | many
CASREDRSGVEETQYF | TGCGCCAGCAGGGAGGACAGGAGTGGTGTTGAGGAGACCCAGTACTTC | TRBD1 | TRBJ2-5 | TRBV10-2 | few
CASSSGTVSQPQHF | TGTGCCAGCAGCTCCGGGACAGTTTCTCAGCCCCAGCATTTT | TRBD1 | TRBJ1-5 | TRBV12-3/TRBV12-4 | NA
CASSEGLAGTDTQYF | TGCGCCAGCAGTGAGGGACTAGCGGGCACAGATACGCAGTATTTT | TRBD2 | TRBJ2-3 | TRBV10-1 | many
CATSADRGNGEQYF | TGTGCCACCAGTGCGGACAGGGGAAACGGGGAGCAGTACTTC | TRBD1 | TRBJ2-7 | TRBV24-1 | many
CSVLLGGNTIYF | TGCAGCGTCCTTCTCGGTGGAAACACCATATATTTT | NA | TRBJ1-3 | TRBV29-1 | many
CASSLIPTGPGTDTQYF | TGTGCCAGCAGTTTAATACCCACAGGCCCCGGCACAGATACGCAGTATTTT | NA | TRBJ2-3 | TRBV27 | many
CASSLAPSGANVLTF | TGTGCCAGCAGCTTAGCCCCCTCTGGGGCCAACGTCCTGACTTTC | NA | TRBJ2-6 | TRBV7-2 | NA
CASNPTGNNYGYTF | TGCGCCAGCAACCCGACAGGGAATAACTATGGCTACACCTTC | TRBD1 | TRBJ1-2 | TRBV5-1 | many
CASSPRLDRGDVRAFF | TGCGCCAGCAGCCCGCGATTGGACAGGGGGGATGTTCGGGCTTTCTTT | TRBD1 | TRBJ1-1 | TRBV5-1 | few
CAISETSGGAQYF | TGTGCCATCAGTGAGACTAGCGGGGGTGCGCAGTATTTT | TRBD2 | TRBJ2-3 | TRBV10-3 | few
CASSPTSGGGLETQYF | TGTGCCAGCAGTCCTACTAGCGGGGGGGGCTTGGAGACCCAGTACTTC | TRBD2 | TRBJ2-5 | TRBV6-1 | many